This TCR beta chain was identified in a study of blood T cell repertoires in COVID-19. Study summary: COVID-19 samples from acute and convalescent phases originated in the United States, Italy and Spain. Sources were T cells, B-cell-depleted T cells, or PBMCs; the material itself was cDNA or gDNA.

In the authors' methods: Scientists estimated how many nucleated cells there were by amplifying reference gene primers. Using immunoSEQ multiplex PCR, the repertoire was profiled, and TCRdb retains in-frame clones only, with some absent. The DNA was the basis for D and trimming; V, J and clone size are from that table. Of about 220,000 clones in the sample, approximately 80% were seen once. V was shortened by 2 bases and J by 3 bases, with 12 bases between the two germline ends. The germline V gene encodes CDR1 SGHRS and CDR2 YFSETQ. This CDR3 contains 15 residues. The receptor comes from a human donor in a cohort sampled during active COVID-19. J is TRBJ2-1 and V is TRBV5-1, with a possible D match to TRBD2 (5 bases). Sequencing input: peripheral blood. CDR3 sequence reads: CASSLLSESYNEQFF. As DNA, the CDR3 is TGCGCCAGCAGCTTACTTAGCGAGAGCTACAATGAGCAGTTCTTC.